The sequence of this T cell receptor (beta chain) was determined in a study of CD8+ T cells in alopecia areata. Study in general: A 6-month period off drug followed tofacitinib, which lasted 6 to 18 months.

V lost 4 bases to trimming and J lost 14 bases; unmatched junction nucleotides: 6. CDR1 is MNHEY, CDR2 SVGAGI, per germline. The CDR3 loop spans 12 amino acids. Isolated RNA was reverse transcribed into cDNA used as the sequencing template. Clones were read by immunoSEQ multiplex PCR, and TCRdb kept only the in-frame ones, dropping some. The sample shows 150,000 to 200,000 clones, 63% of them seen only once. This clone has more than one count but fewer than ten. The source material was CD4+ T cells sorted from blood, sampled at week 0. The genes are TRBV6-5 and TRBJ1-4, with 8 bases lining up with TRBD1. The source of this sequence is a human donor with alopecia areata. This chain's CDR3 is CASSSADRALFF. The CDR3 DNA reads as TGTGCCAGCAGTTCCGCGGACAGGGCTCTGTTTTTT.